These 15 T cell receptor beta chains came from one sample sequenced in a study of T cell responses to AZD1222 COVID-19 vaccine. Measured with immunoSEQ multiplex PCR; TCRdb has only the in-frame clones, and not every one. The data contain about 150,000 clones, around 90% of them singletons. Here the sequenced sample was peripheral blood, taken 28 days after the second dose of the MenACWY control vaccine. These receptors all come from an adult who received the MenACWY meningococcal vaccine as a control.

The rearrangement links TRBV7-2 to TRBJ2-7, with D perhaps matching TRBD1 (6 bases). This CDR3 has 15 residues. V was shortened by 5 bases and J by 2 bases, with 16 bases between the two germline ends. Germline CDR1 and CDR2: SGHTA and FQGNSA. Here the CDR3 reads CASSLQTGLAYEQYF. For the CDR3, the DNA is TGTGCCAGCAGCCTACAGACAGGTTTGGCCTACGAGCAGTACTTC.

The chain has TRBV19 and TRBJ2-3, with 9 bases fitting TRBD2. The trim removed 4 bases at V and 3 bases at J, leaving 8 bases unmatched. Germline V lookup: CDR1 LNHDA, CDR2 SQIVND (reference sequence). CDR3 size: 16 residues. CDR3 sequence (DNA): TGTGCCAGTAGTACTTCTAGCGGGAAGGGGACAGATACGCAGTATTTT. Its protein is CASSTSSGKGTDTQYF.

The chain carries TRBV19 and TRBJ2-3; 10 bases fit TRBD1. Per germline, CDR1 LNHDA and CDR2 SQIVND (reference sequence). This CDR3 spans 17 amino acids. With V trimmed by 6 bases and J by 1 base, 10 bases remained unmatched. CDR3 protein: CASRSRTGGDGTDTQYF. In DNA form, the CDR3 reads TGTGCCAGTAGGTCTCGGACAGGGGGTGACGGCACAGATACGCAGTATTTT.

The J gene is TRBJ2-7, the V gene TRBV7-6, with 7 bases matching TRBD1. This CDR3 comprises 17 residues. The trim removed 5 bases at V and 0 bases at J, leaving 13 bases unmatched. Germline V lookup: CDR1 SGHVS, CDR2 FNYEAQ. CDR3 in amino acids: CASSPPARGRASYEQYF. The CDR3 coding sequence is TGTGCCAGCAGCCCCCCGGCGAGGGGGCGGGCCTCCTACGAGCAGTACTTC.

The chain joins TRBV7-2 to TRBJ1-1, with D unresolved. The CDR3 totals 15 residues. Trimming shortened V by 3 bases and J by 5 bases, and 16 bases separated the two germline ends. Germline CDR1 is SGHTA and CDR2 is FQGNSA. The DNA of the CDR3 is TGTGCCAGCAGCTTCCTAGACGAACTTAGGACTGAAGCTTTCTTT. Protein product: CASSFLDELRTEAFF.

The V and J genes are TRBV7-9 and TRBJ2-3, with 9 bases aligning to TRBD2. Germline CDR1 SEHNR, CDR2 FQNEAQ (reference sequence). This CDR3 is 13 amino acids long. The V gene end was trimmed by 5 bases and the J gene end by 6 bases; junction bases not matched to a gene: 3. The CDR3 DNA reads TGTGCCAGCAGCATGCGGGAGGGGGATACGCAGTATTTT. Amino acid sequence: CASSMREGDTQYF.

V gene TRBV2 combines with J gene TRBJ1-3; D gene unclear. V lost 4 bases, J lost 4 bases, and 11 bases lay in between. Germline-derived CDR1 and CDR2 are SNHLY and FYNNEI. The CDR3 length is 14 residues. CDR3 region: CASSASGLGNTIYF. Here the CDR3 DNA reads TGTGCCAGCAGTGCGTCGGGGTTGGGAAACACCATATATTTT.

The chain is built from TRBV19 and TRBJ1-1, with TRBD1 identical over 7 bases. The germline V gene has CDR1 LNHDA and CDR2 SQIVND (reference sequence). The ends lost 4 bases at V and 5 bases at J; junction bases unmatched: 4. The length of the CDR3 is 13 residues. CDR3 residues: CASSTAGGTEAFF. The CDR3 DNA follows: TGTGCCAGTAGTACCGCAGGGGGGACTGAAGCTTTCTTT.

The chain has TRBV5-6 and TRBJ2-1; either TRBD1 or TRBD2 may supply D (6 bases each). The germline V and J ends were trimmed by 7 bases and 9 bases, with 17 bases remaining between them. Germline assignment: CDR1 SGHDT and CDR2 YYEEEE. The CDR3 is 13 residues long. DNA for the CDR3: TGTGCCAGCGGATCCGTGGGGGGCAGTGAGCAGTTCTTC. This sequence encodes CASGSVGGSEQFF. Full variable domain (outside the CDR3, taken from reference TRBV5-6 and TRBJ2-1): DAGVTQSPTHLIKTRGQQVTLRCSPKSGHDTVSWYQQALGQGPQFIFQYYEEEERQRGNFPDRFSGHQFPNYSSELNVNALLLGDSALYLCASGSVGGSEQFFGPGTRLTVL.

The rearrangement uses TRBV24-1 and TRBJ2-3; 8 positions agree with TRBD2. V shed 5 bases, J shed 2 bases, and the junction held 5 bases outside the gene matches. The CDR3 is 15 residues long. Germline V gene data show CDR1 as KGHDR and CDR2 as SFDVKD. In nucleotides, the CDR3 is TGTGCCACCAGTGGCGGGGGGTCGGCCACAGATACGCAGTATTTT. Its protein product is CATSGGGSATDTQYF.

The chain recombines TRBV19 with TRBJ1-1, with D tentatively TRBD1 (6 bases). Germline assignment: CDR1 LNHDA and CDR2 SQIVND (reference sequence). Trimming shortened V by 3 bases and J by 4 bases, and 9 bases separated the two germline ends. This CDR3 region has 13 residues. CDR3 sequence: CASSIQGSTEAFF. The CDR3 region has the DNA TGTGCCAGTAGTATTCAGGGGAGCACTGAAGCTTTCTTT.

The V call is TRBV5-1, the J call TRBJ1-2; D not resolved. This CDR3 comprises 13 residues. The germline gives CDR1 SGHRS, CDR2 YFSETQ. V dropped 0 bases and J dropped 4 bases, with 7 bases sitting between them. The CDR3 DNA reads as TGCGCCAGCAGCTTGGGGGCTGGCTATGGCTACACCTTC. It codes for CASSLGAGYGYTF. The variable domain in full, completed from reference TRBV5-1 and TRBJ1-2, reads KAGVTQTPRYLIKTRGQQVTLSCSPISGHRSVSWYQQTPGQGLQFLFEYFSETQRNKGNFPGRFSGRQFSNSRSEMNVSTLELGDSALYLCASSLGAGYGYTFGSGTRLTVV.

The chain recombines TRBV25-1 with TRBJ2-7, with D possibly TRBD2 on 6 matching bases. V lost 4 bases and J lost 3, with 16 bases in between. From germline, CDR1 is MGHDK and CDR2 SYGVNS. The CDR3 runs 15 residues. CDR3 in amino acids: CASSGPWTGDYEQYF. The CDR3 region has the DNA TGTGCCAGCAGTGGACCCTGGACGGGGGACTACGAGCAGTACTTC.

The chain has TRBV5-1 and TRBJ2-6; D unresolved. The V gene's germline CDR1 is SGHRS and CDR2 YFSETQ. This CDR3 contains 18 residues. Trimming left V 4 bases short and J 0 bases short, with 17 bases between. The CDR3 loop reads CASSPGRLPFSGANVLTF. The CDR3 coding sequence is TGCGCCAGCAGCCCCGGACGGCTACCCTTCTCTGGGGCCAACGTCCTGACTTTC.

This chain connects TRBV28 to TRBJ2-2; D unresolved. This CDR3 has 11 amino acids. V was clipped by 5 bases and J by 5 bases, with 3 bases between them. Looked up from germline, CDR1 is MDHEN and CDR2 is SYDVKM. The CDR3 DNA follows: TGTGCCAGCAGTACTACCGGGGAGCTGTTTTTT. It specifies CASSTTGELFF.